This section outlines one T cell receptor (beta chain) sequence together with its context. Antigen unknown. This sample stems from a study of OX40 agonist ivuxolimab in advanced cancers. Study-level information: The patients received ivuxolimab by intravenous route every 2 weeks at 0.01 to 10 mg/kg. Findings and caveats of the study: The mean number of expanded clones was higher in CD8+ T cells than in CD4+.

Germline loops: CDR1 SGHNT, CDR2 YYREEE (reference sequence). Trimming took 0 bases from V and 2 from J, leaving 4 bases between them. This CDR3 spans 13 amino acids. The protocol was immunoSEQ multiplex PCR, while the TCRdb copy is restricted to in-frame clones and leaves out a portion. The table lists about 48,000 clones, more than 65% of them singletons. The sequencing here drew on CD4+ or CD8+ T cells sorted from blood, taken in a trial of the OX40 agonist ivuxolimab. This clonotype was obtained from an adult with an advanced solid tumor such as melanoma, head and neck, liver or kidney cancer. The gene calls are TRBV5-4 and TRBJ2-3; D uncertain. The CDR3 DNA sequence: TGTGCCAGCAGCTTGGATTTCACAGATACGCAGTATTTT. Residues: CASSLDFTDTQYF.